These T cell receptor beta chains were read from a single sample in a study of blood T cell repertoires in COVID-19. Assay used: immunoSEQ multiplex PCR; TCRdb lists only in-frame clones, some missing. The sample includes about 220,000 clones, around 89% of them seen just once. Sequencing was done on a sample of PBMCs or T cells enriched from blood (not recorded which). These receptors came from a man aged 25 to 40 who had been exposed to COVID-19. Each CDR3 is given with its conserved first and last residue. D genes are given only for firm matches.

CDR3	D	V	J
CASSVTGINYGYTF	-	TRBV25-1	TRBJ1-2
CASRAGTESEKLFF	TRBD1	TRBV2	TRBJ1-4
CATTGGEAGELFF	TRBD2	TRBV25-1	TRBJ2-2
CSVGAGEETQYF	-	TRBV29-1	TRBJ2-5
CASSSYSGGAVGELFF	TRBD2	TRBV5-6	TRBJ2-2
CASSPAGRYEQYF	-	TRBV7-9	TRBJ2-7
CASSERVRVGYEQYF	-	TRBV2	TRBJ2-7
CAISGANGITF	-	TRBV10-3	TRBJ1-2
CASSTTGTAIYGYTF	TRBD1	TRBV19	TRBJ1-2
CASSSLNEQYF	-	TRBV5-1	TRBJ2-7
CASTSDRVGTETQYF	TRBD1	TRBV5-1	TRBJ2-5
CASSYRESFLSGNTIYF	-	TRBV11-2	TRBJ1-3
CASSQDHRGGELFF	-	TRBV4-3	TRBJ2-2
CASSYSATGGTEAFF	TRBD1	TRBV6-5	TRBJ1-1
CASSEALQYEQYF	-	TRBV2	TRBJ2-7
CASSSEPGQPQHF	-	TRBV7-7	TRBJ1-5
CASDPGTTETQYF	TRBD2	TRBV10-3	TRBJ2-5
CASVMGGYGYTF	-	TRBV2	TRBJ1-2
CASSLETGPFYEQYF	-	TRBV5-4	TRBJ2-7
CASSLLSLSTYEQYF	-	TRBV3-1/TRBV3-2	TRBJ2-7
CASRPSGGAVDTQYF	TRBD2	TRBV6-5	TRBJ2-3
CVRSLDLLEGRLSLRHF	-	TRBV7-5	TRBJ1-5
CASSPPNRVSGNTIYF	-	TRBV3-1/TRBV3-2	TRBJ1-3
CASSLPDNEQFF	-	TRBV7-2	TRBJ2-1
CASSLGGATQETQYF	-	TRBV5-1	TRBJ2-5
CASSPYASYEQYF	-	TRBV4-3	TRBJ2-7
CASQTGGDLTNTEAFF	TRBD1	TRBV5-4	TRBJ1-1
CASSSNPAGENTEAFF	-	TRBV5-1	TRBJ1-1
CASSDPSRRIEKLFF	-	TRBV6-1	TRBJ1-4
CASSEAGSPETQYF	-	TRBV10-2	TRBJ2-5
CASSKPTGDGYTF	TRBD1	TRBV3-1/TRBV3-2	TRBJ1-2
CASSLPQGQGARASPLHF	TRBD1	TRBV3-1/TRBV3-2	TRBJ1-6
CASSHPLTSGAAKNIQYF	TRBD2	TRBV7-9	TRBJ2-4
CASSAGPGGNQPQHF	-	TRBV2	TRBJ1-5
CASSLELTSEYF	TRBD2	TRBV5-6	TRBJ2-3
CASSYSAGRANYGYTF	-	TRBV6-5	TRBJ1-2